Described below is a single TCR beta chain sequence and its context. The CDR3 sequence is 14 residues long. Per the germline V gene, CDR1 is MGHRA and CDR2 is YSYEKL. These data originate in a study of T cells expressing NK-cell markers. On the study more broadly: The authors sequenced eight donors, of whom seven were HCMV-seropositive and one was seronegative.

TCRdb reanalyzed the 5' RACE reads and collapses them to one entry per CDR3 protein, without DNA. The repertoire table contains 500,000 or so distinct CDR3 sequences. The chain uses TRBV4-1 and TRBJ1-2. The clonotype originates from a young man in good health. Material for sequencing was blood T cells: a sorted CD56 or NKG2C T cell subset, CD4+ or CD8+ T cells, or bulk PBMC T cells (not recorded which). CDR3 region: CASSQGSALYGYTF.